The T cell receptor beta chain described here comes from a study of T cell clones after liver transplantation. Turning to the study itself: At least one year of complete immunosuppression withdrawal without enzymes over twice normal defined tolerance. Samples came pre-transplant, pre-randomization before withdrawal, and post-randomization after withdrawal ended.

Comment on this clone: Its antigen remains unidentified.

Generated by immunoSEQ multiplex PCR, the TCRdb table keeps only in-frame clones and is missing some. The sample holds 75,000 to 100,000 clones; roughly four fifths are singletons and the top ten take roughly 0.44%. Thawed unstimulated PBMCs were FACS-sorted by CD3, CD4 and CD8 into two populations. Findings of the study overall: These preliminary findings come from unstandardized post-transplant sampling times.

The CDR3 totals 15 residues. Germline values: CDR1 ENHRY, CDR2 SYGVKD. Trimming cost V 3 bases and J 6 bases, with 15 bases left between them. The V gene is TRBV10-3, the J gene TRBJ1-5; perhaps TRBD1 as D (6 bases). This TCR was recovered from a human patient who received a liver transplant. The T cells may come from the graft donor. The source was CD4+ T cells from blood, collected roughly 3.5 years after liver transplant. In nucleotides, the CDR3 is TGTGCCATCAGTGATGCTGTCAGGGGTAGTCAGCCCCAGCATTTT. Protein: CAISDAVRGSQPQHF.